This paragraph reports one TCR beta chain. This record comes from a study of STAT5B mutations in CD4+ large granular lymphocyte leukemia. This was a survey-level run. Sequencing was performed with immunoSEQ multiplex PCR; in TCRdb, only in-frame clones are kept and a portion is missing. Among around 30,000 clones listed, about 69% were seen once. Source material: CD4+ T cells from blood buffy coats. The TCR sequence derives from a human donor in good health.

The CDR3 loop is CAWSWQQGNQPQHF. The CDR3 nucleotides read TGTGCCTGGAGTTGGCAGCAGGGCAATCAGCCCCAGCATTTT. The chain carries TRBV30 and TRBJ1-5; no reliable D call. The germline CDR1 and CDR2 sequences are GTSNPN and SVGIG (reference sequence). The CDR3 runs 14 residues. V dropped 2 bases and J dropped 2 bases, with 10 bases sitting between them.